What follows are 30 T cell receptor beta chains derived from one specimen sequenced in a study of T cell responses to AZD1222 COVID-19 vaccine (dated by TCRdb to the early 2020s). Library preparation employed the immunoSEQ multiplex PCR assay. Held by TCRdb, this immuneACCESS table contains in-frame sequences only and omits some clones. Under half of the omission traces to an unresolved V gene where checked; the cause of the rest is unknown. The sample yields 150,000 or so clones; roughly 92% were counted once. Together, the top ten hold about 2.8% of the sample. This specimen's time point label, per the study, means: baseline before first vaccination. This specimen consisted of peripheral blood, obtained on day 0 of AZD1222 vaccination. All receptors derive from an adult in good health.

The rearrangement links TRBV19 to TRBJ2-7; 8 bases align to TRBD2. The CDR3 is made up of 13 amino acids. CDR1 and CDR2 from the germline V gene are LNHDA and SQIVND (reference sequence). With 5 bases clipped from V and 0 bases from J, the junction kept 0 bases outside the gene matches. The CDR3 region is CASSAGGSYEQYF. The CDR3 DNA reads as TGTGCCAGTAGTGCGGGAGGCTCCTACGAGCAGTACTTC.

The sample holds one count of this clone. The chain is built from TRBV3-1 (or the pseudogene TRBV3-2) and TRBJ2-1; 14 bases match TRBD2. This CDR3 contains 17 residues. From germline, CDR1 is LGHDT and CDR2 YNNKEL (reference sequence). V was clipped by 0 bases and J by 9 bases; unmatched bases: 7. The CDR3 DNA follows: TGTGCCAGCAGCCAAGAAGAGGGACTAGCGGGAGTTTTTGAGCAGTTCTTC. Amino acid sequence: CASSQEEGLAGVFEQFF.

V and J are TRBV7-2 and TRBJ2-1; D is undetermined. CDR1 is SGHTA and CDR2 is FQGNSA in the germline V gene. The CDR3 extends over 12 amino acids. The V end lost 4 bases, the J end lost 8 bases, and 9 bases lay between the germline ends. CDR3 region: CASSWVGDEQFF. The DNA of the CDR3 is TGTGCCAGCAGCTGGGTTGGCGATGAGCAGTTCTTC.

The chain carries TRBV30 and TRBJ1-3, with a weak D call TRBD1 (5 bases). This CDR3 region has 17 residues. Germline V gene data show CDR1 as GTSNPN and CDR2 as SVGIG (reference sequence). The V gene lost 0 bases and the J gene lost 0 bases, with 15 bases spanning the gap. The CDR3 spells CAWSVGPRMASGNTIYF. The CDR3 DNA sequence: TGTGCCTGGAGTGTGGGGCCCCGGATGGCCTCTGGAAACACCATATATTTT.

This chain uses TRBV2 with TRBJ1-2; 8 nucleotides match TRBD1. V lost 4 bases, J lost 2 bases, and 6 bases stayed unmatched. Germline loops: CDR1 SNHLY, CDR2 FYNNEI. This CDR3 spans 15 amino acids. The CDR3 protein is CASSAWTGRNYGYTF. The CDR3 DNA sequence: TGTGCCAGCAGTGCTTGGACAGGGAGGAACTATGGCTACACCTTC.

This chain joins TRBV5-4 and TRBJ2-1, with 8 positions matching TRBD2. Germline loops: CDR1 SGHNT, CDR2 YYREEE (reference sequence). Trimming cost V 6 bases and J 4 bases; bases outside gene matches: 12. CDR3 length: 16 amino acids. CDR3 protein: CASTRGLLADYNEQFF. In DNA, the CDR3 is TGTGCCAGCACCCGTGGGTTACTAGCGGATTACAATGAGCAGTTCTTC.

The chain is built from TRBV19 and TRBJ1-2, with TRBD1 as a possible D gene (5 bases). Per germline, CDR1 LNHDA and CDR2 SQIVND (reference sequence). Trimming removed 3 bases from V and 4 bases from J, with 9 bases in between. The CDR3 spans 13 residues. The CDR3 region is CASSMGTGYGYTF. DNA for the CDR3: TGTGCCAGTAGTATGGGGACGGGCTATGGCTACACCTTC.

This chain links TRBV12-3 or TRBV12-4 with TRBJ2-7; D unclear. The CDR3 is 12 amino acids. V lost 5 bases to trimming and J lost 5 bases, with 10 bases between them. CDR3 DNA: TGTGCCAGCAGTGCAGACGTCCACGAGCAGTACTTC. Its protein is CASSADVHEQYF.

With regard to this clone: Because the CDR3's place on the DNA is in doubt, the DNA is left out and the CDR3 is given as listed by TCRdb. The chain's CDR3 is CASSQDVGTGAFF. The J gene is TRBJ1-4, the V gene TRBV3-1 (or the pseudogene TRBV3-2); TRBD1, the table's D call, lacks a check against the DNA. The CDR3 length equals 13 residues, ends included. CDR1 is LGHDT and CDR2 is YNNKEL in the germline V gene (reference sequence).

The CDR3 sequence: CATSDRTGGRVLDGYTF. CDR3 nucleotide sequence: TGTGCCACCAGTGACCGCACAGGGGGGCGGGTATTGGATGGCTACACCTTC. The chain couples TRBV24-1 to TRBJ1-2; 8 nucleotides align to TRBD1. The V and J ends lost 4 bases and 6 bases, in that order; junction bases with no gene match: 15. The CDR3 totals 17 residues. Germline CDR1 reads KGHDR; CDR2 reads SFDVKD.

J is TRBJ2-3 and V is TRBV19; possibly TRBD1 for D (6 bases). Germline loops: CDR1 LNHDA, CDR2 SQIVND (reference sequence). CDR3 length: 18 amino acids. V lost 5 bases and J lost 3, with 24 bases in between. CDR3 DNA sequence: TGTGCCAGTAGTCCCAGGGGATTGACCCCCGAGGGAACAGATACGCAGTATTTT. Its translation is CASSPRGLTPEGTDTQYF.

The rearrangement joins TRBV5-4 to TRBJ1-1; D might be TRBD1 (6 bases). Germline values: CDR1 SGHNT, CDR2 YYREEE (reference sequence). This CDR3 is 15 amino acids long. Trimming pared 4 bases from V and 2 bases from J, leaving 15 bases between. This CDR3 is CASSPPDRLNTEAFF. In DNA form, the CDR3 reads TGTGCCAGCAGCCCTCCGGACAGACTAAACACTGAAGCTTTCTTT.

V gene TRBV7-9 combines with J gene TRBJ2-2; D gene uncertain. This CDR3 spans 15 amino acids. Germline lookup yields CDR1 SEHNR and CDR2 FQNEAQ (reference sequence). Between the trimmed V and J ends, which lost 1 base and 1 base, there was a span of 7 bases. This CDR3 is CASSLGVVNTGELFF. As DNA, the CDR3 is TGTGCCAGCAGCTTAGGGGTTGTGAACACCGGGGAGCTGTTTTTT.

The chain links TRBV2 to TRBJ1-1, with TRBD1 as a possible D gene (6 bases). The germline V and J ends were trimmed by 7 bases and 4 bases, with 13 bases remaining between them. The CDR3 extends over 13 amino acids. Germline V lookup: CDR1 SNHLY, CDR2 FYNNEI. CDR3: CASNGAGVTEAFF. The CDR3 DNA follows: TGTGCCAGCAACGGCGCAGGGGTCACTGAAGCTTTCTTT.

The chain couples TRBV12-5 to TRBJ1-2, with D unclear. CDR3 length equals 13 residues. Trimming took off 3 bases at V and 4 bases at J, with 9 bases between the two ends. Germline CDR1 and CDR2: LGHNT and FRNRAP. DNA for the CDR3: TGTGCTAGTGGTTTTCTCCGGGGCTATGGCTACACCTTC. It codes for CASGFLRGYGYTF.

This chain uses TRBV5-1 with TRBJ1-4, with 9 nucleotides matching TRBD1. This CDR3 is 16 amino acids long. J gave up 5 bases and V 0 bases, and 5 bases lay outside the gene matches. Germline loops: CDR1 SGHRS, CDR2 YFSETQ. The DNA for the CDR3 is TGCGCCAGCAGCTTGGGACCGGGACAGGGAAATGAAAAACTGTTTTTT. Translation: CASSLGPGQGNEKLFF.

The J gene is TRBJ2-1, the V gene TRBV7-9; a possible D gene is TRBD2 (5 bases). The CDR3 consists of 16 residues. Germline CDR1 and CDR2: SEHNR and FQNEAQ (reference sequence). V was clipped by 1 base and J by 9 bases, with 19 bases between them. CDR3 region: CASSLEGLRGLPEQFF. In DNA form, the CDR3 reads TGTGCCAGCAGCTTAGAAGGGTTGAGAGGGCTACCTGAGCAGTTCTTC.

The genes are TRBV12-5 and TRBJ2-1, with 8 bases fitting TRBD2. Germline-derived CDR1 and CDR2 are LGHNT and FRNRAP. This CDR3 is 16 amino acids long. Unmatched junction bases numbered 9, after V lost 6 bases and J lost 2 bases. The CDR3 reads CASGLPPTSAYNEQFF. CDR3 nucleotide sequence: TGTGCTAGTGGCCTACCCCCGACTAGCGCCTACAATGAGCAGTTCTTC.

The V gene is TRBV5-8, the J gene TRBJ1-1; D remains unclear. Trimming pared 1 base from V and 0 bases from J, leaving 7 bases between. The CDR3 length is 14 residues. Germline V lookup: CDR1 SGHTS, CDR2 YDEGEE. Here the CDR3 reads CASSLPSMNTEAFF. The CDR3, as DNA: TGTGCCAGCAGCTTGCCTTCTATGAACACTGAAGCTTTCTTT.

The chain couples TRBV2 to TRBJ2-5; maybe TRBD2 (5 bases). The CDR3 consists of 14 residues. V was cut by 7 bases and J by 5 bases, with 17 bases left in between. Germline CDR1 SNHLY, CDR2 FYNNEI. This CDR3 reads CASKAAGLPETQYF. CDR3 DNA: TGTGCCAGCAAGGCGGCCGGACTTCCCGAGACCCAGTACTTC.

The chain carries TRBV15 and TRBJ1-3, with a weak D call TRBD1 (6 bases). The CDR3 is 15 residues long. Germline lookup yields CDR1 LNHNV and CDR2 YYDKDF (reference sequence). V was trimmed by 6 bases and J by 0 bases, leaving 12 bases between them. The CDR3 DNA sequence: TGTGCCACCAGTGAACGGACAGACTCTGGAAACACCATATATTTT. The encoded protein is CATSERTDSGNTIYF.

The CDR3 DNA is TGTGCCAGCAGTCAGGGGGCGAGAACTGAAGCTTTCTTT. It yields the protein CASSQGARTEAFF. The V call is TRBV12-3 or TRBV12-4, the J call TRBJ1-1; TRBD1 matches 8 bases. The CDR3 has 13 residues. V dropped 5 bases and J dropped 5; count of bases not matched to a gene: 4.

V is TRBV5-5 and J is TRBJ1-1; no clear D. Deletions cut 1 base from V and 5 bases from J, with 9 bases between. This CDR3 is built from 13 residues. Germline V lookup: CDR1 SGHKS, CDR2 YYEKEE (reference sequence). CDR3 bases: TGTGCCAGCAGCTTGAACCGAGGTACTGAAGCTTTCTTT. It translates to CASSLNRGTEAFF. Full variable domain (rest looked up from reference TRBV5-5 and TRBJ1-1): DAGVTQSPTHLIKTRGQQVTLRCSPISGHKSVSWYQQVLGQGPQFIFQYYEKEERGRGNFPDRFSARQFPNYSSELNVNALLLGDSALYLCASSLNRGTEAFFGQGTRLTVV.

The chain carries TRBV3-1 (or the pseudogene TRBV3-2) and TRBJ1-4; D call uncertain. This CDR3 is 14 amino acids long. V lost 2 bases and J 8 bases, leaving 12 bases between the germline ends. Germline V gene data show CDR1 as LGHDT and CDR2 as YNNKEL (reference sequence). DNA of the CDR3: TGTGCCAGCAGCCAAAAGGGAACGAGCGAAAAACTGTTTTTT. Translated: CASSQKGTSEKLFF.

The J gene is TRBJ2-6, the V gene TRBV30, with 10 positions matching TRBD1. The CDR3 loop spans 18 amino acids. V lost 2 bases to trimming and J lost 1 base; unmatched junction nucleotides: 8. Germline lookup yields CDR1 GTSNPN and CDR2 SVGIG (reference sequence). CDR3 coding DNA: TGTGCCTGGAGTATTGGACAGGGGGGGGTTTCTGGGGCCAACGTCCTGACTTTC. Translated, it gives CAWSIGQGGVSGANVLTF.

This chain connects TRBV5-8 to TRBJ1-1, with TRBD1 identical over 8 bases. The CDR3 runs to 14 residues. V dropped 4 bases and J dropped 10; count of bases not matched to a gene: 12. In germline, CDR1 is SGHTS, CDR2 YDEGEE. CDR3 amino acids: CASSIRRDRLRAFF. In nucleotides, the CDR3 is TGTGCCAGCAGCATTCGCCGGGACAGGCTAAGAGCTTTCTTT.

The rearrangement uses TRBV6-1 and TRBJ1-5; TRBD1 matches 8 bases. CDR1 MNHNS and CDR2 SASEGT come from the germline V gene. This CDR3 has 15 residues. Trimming cost V 3 bases and J 5 bases; bases outside gene matches: 6. CDR3 protein: CASSDQGARDQPQHF. The CDR3 nucleotides read TGTGCCAGCAGTGACCAGGGGGCCCGGGATCAGCCCCAGCATTTT.

The V and J genes are TRBV19 and TRBJ2-1; TRBD2 aligns across 8 bases. CDR1 and CDR2 (germline): LNHDA, SQIVND (reference sequence). V trimming: 4 bases; J trimming: 7 bases; junction bases outside the gene matches: 9. The CDR3 covers 15 residues. CDR3 amino acids: CASSRPGTRENEQFF. The CDR3 DNA is TGTGCCAGTAGTAGACCCGGGACTAGAGAAAATGAGCAGTTCTTC. Supplemented by reference TRBV19 and TRBJ2-1, the full variable domain reads DGGITQSPKYLFRKEGQNVTLSCEQNLNHDAMYWYRQDPGQGLRLIYYSQIVNDFQKGDIAEGYSVSREKKESFPLTVTSAQKNPTAFYLCASSRPGTRENEQFFGPGTRLTVL.

This clone showed up just once. The chain links TRBV4-1 to TRBJ1-1; TRBD1 might be the D (6 bases). The CDR3 loop spans 16 amino acids. Per the germline V gene, CDR1 is MGHRA and CDR2 is YSYEKL. Between the trimmed V and J ends, which lost 4 bases and 0 bases, there was a span of 15 bases. DNA of the CDR3: TGCGCCAGCAGCCGGGGCACAGGGAGGGTGAACACTGAAGCTTTCTTT. Its translation: CASSRGTGRVNTEAFF.

The chain uses TRBV18 and TRBJ2-1, with D possibly matching TRBD2 (6 bases). Per the germline V gene, CDR1 is KGHSH and CDR2 is LQKENI. CDR3 length: 16 residues. Trimming removed 5 bases at V and 0 bases at J, with 14 bases between. DNA of the CDR3: TGTGCCAGCTCATTGGAACTAGCCTCCTCCTACAATGAGCAGTTCTTC. This codes for CASSLELASSYNEQFF.